This TCR beta chain originates from a study of cytomegalovirus exposure and HLA in healthy donors. Points from the study as a whole: A further, later analysis showed that HLA-associated TCR beta chains (compared with equally common others) were more clonally expanded.

This CDR3 comprises 18 residues. Both 60 Vbeta primers and 13 Jbeta primers went into the PCR. Measured with immunoSEQ multiplex PCR; TCRdb has only the in-frame clones, and not every one. The sample holds roughly 80,000 clones, around 82% seen once. This clone was found once. The antigen remains undetermined. The sequenced sample consisted of PBMCs. The chain is built from TRBV12-2 and TRBJ2-7; no DNA check was done on the table's D call, TRBD1. TRBV12-2 constitutes a pseudogene. This TCR was sampled from a middle-aged man in good health and CMV-seronegative. CDR3 in DNA: TGTGCAAGTCGCTTAGCGGTGCAGGACAGATTGAGCTCCTACGAGCAGTACTTC. Translated, it gives CASRLAVQDRLSSYEQYF.